This passage covers 2 T cell receptor beta chains from one sample sequenced in a study of cytomegalovirus exposure and HLA in healthy donors. PCR primers comprised 60 Vbeta and 13 Jbeta primers. The table came from immunoSEQ multiplex PCR; TCRdb's copy has only in-frame clones and leaves some out. The sample shows 130,000 or so clones, over 70% of them seen only once. Sequences were obtained from PBMCs. The receptors originated from a woman between 35 and 50 years old in good health and CMV-seropositive.

The J gene is TRBJ2-2, the V gene TRBV29-1, with 7 bases identical to TRBD2. This CDR3 region has 14 residues. The germline V gene encodes CDR1 SQVTM and CDR2 ANQGSEA. V shed 7 bases, J shed 7 bases, and the junction held 12 bases outside the gene matches. CDR3 DNA sequence: TGCAGCGGGCGGAGGGCGGGAGAGGGCGGGGAGCTGTTTTTT. It is translated as CSGRRAGEGGELFF.

The rearrangement links TRBV27 to TRBJ1-6; no reliable D call. Trimming left V 6 bases short and J 0 bases short, with 9 bases between. The CDR3 has 15 residues. The germline CDR1 and CDR2 sequences are MNHEY and SMNVEV (reference sequence). CDR3 region: CASRKEGSYNSPLHF. DNA of the CDR3: TGTGCCAGCAGGAAAGAGGGCTCCTATAATTCACCCCTCCACTTT.